Below, one TCR beta chain is given with its context. No antigen is known for it. The sample is drawn from a study of blood T cells in healthy people across ages. Study conclusions and caveats: Whereas aged donors had fewer naive CD4+ cells, long-lived donors had more of them and higher diversity.

This CDR3 comprises 15 residues. Germline CDR1 LGHNA, CDR2 YSLEER. In terms of origin and age, donors were healthy Caucasian individuals from Russia aged about 6 to 90. Investigators took ten milliliters of peripheral blood from every donor. The authors ran a second PCR of about 7 to 11 cycles using a sample-barcoded 5' primer and a J-beta primer mix. Via MiXCR, TCRdb re-called the 5' RACE reads, giving one row per CDR3 protein. The sample lists approximately 1,700,000 distinct CDR3 sequences, around 42% occurring once. This clonotype was obtained from a human donor in good health. The sequenced sample was blood. The V call is TRBV4-3, the J call TRBJ2-5; D remains unclear. The J call may be incorrect, as the DNA end agrees better with TRBJ2-7. The CDR3 loop reads CASSQSHSYSYEQYF. DNA of the CDR3: TGCGCCAGCAGCCAAAGCCACTCGTATTCCTACGAGCAGTACTTC.